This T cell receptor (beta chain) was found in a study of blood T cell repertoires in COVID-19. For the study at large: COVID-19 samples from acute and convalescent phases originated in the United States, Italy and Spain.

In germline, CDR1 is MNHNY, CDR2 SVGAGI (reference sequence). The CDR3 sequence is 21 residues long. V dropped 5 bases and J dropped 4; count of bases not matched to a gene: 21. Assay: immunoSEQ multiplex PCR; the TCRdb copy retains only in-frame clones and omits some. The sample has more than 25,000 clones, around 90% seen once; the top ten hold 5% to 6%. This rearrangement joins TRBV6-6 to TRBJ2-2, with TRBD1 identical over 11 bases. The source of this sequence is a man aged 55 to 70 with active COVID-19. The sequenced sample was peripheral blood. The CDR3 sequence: CASSLFGELDRTGGGTGELFF. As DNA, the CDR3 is TGTGCCAGCAGTCTATTTGGAGAATTAGATAGGACAGGGGGCGGCACCGGGGAGCTGTTTTTT.